This TCR beta chain was sequenced for a study of blood T cell repertoires in COVID-19. Sequencing was performed with immunoSEQ multiplex PCR; in TCRdb, only in-frame clones are kept and a portion is missing. Counted here are about 350,000 clones, about 90% occurring once; the ten biggest clones make up 1%. Germline V lookup: CDR1 SEHNR, CDR2 FQNEAQ (reference sequence). Trimming shortened V by 3 bases and J by 1 base, and 10 bases separated the two germline ends. CDR3 length: 14 amino acids. This clone was found once. This clonotype was obtained from a woman between 25 and 40 years old who had been exposed to COVID-19. The chain is built from TRBV7-9 and TRBJ2-7; no clear D gene. The specimen was PBMCs or T cells enriched from blood (not recorded which). The CDR3 loop is CASSFPTHSYEQYF. The DNA for the CDR3 is TGTGCCAGCAGCTTCCCCACTCATTCCTACGAGCAGTACTTC.